This TCR beta chain was recorded in a study of identical twins. Whole-study results and caveats: Twin-shared out-of-frame alpha sequences were enriched for low generation probability. Findings came from cross-sectional statistics, without long-term follow-up of donors.

The V gene's germline CDR1 is LGHNA and CDR2 YSLEER. Trimming took off 8 bases at V and 3 bases at J, with 17 bases between the two ends. CDR3 length equals 14 residues. This clonotype appeared a few times. The antigen remains unidentified. Using its own MiXCR run on the 5' RACE reads, TCRdb lists one record per CDR3 protein. The sample lists 430,000 or so distinct CDR3 sequences, 20% to 25% occurring once. The same specimen was also included in a second study, on T cells expressing NK-cell markers. This second study notes: About 1.0-7.5% of CD8+ T cells in more than five donors belonged to dominant NKG2C+ clonotypes. The study left the HCMV specificity of expanded NKG2C+ T cell clones unresolved.

Sequenced input: CD4+ T cells sorted from blood. The chain uses TRBV4-3 and TRBJ2-7; tentatively, D is TRBD1 (5 bases). The TCR comes from a young woman in good health. CDR3 in DNA: TGCGCCAGCTCTAGGGGTCCCGGGCACTACGAGCAGTACTTC. It is translated as CASSRGPGHYEQYF.